This T cell receptor beta chain was captured by sequencing in a study of T cell repertoires in cytomegalovirus infection. Study at large: CMV infection and matching HLA type were both indicated by public TCR beta signatures.

Trimming pared 3 bases from V and 5 bases from J, leaving 11 bases between. CDR1 and CDR2 from the germline V gene are DFQATT and SNEGSKA (reference sequence). CDR3 size: 12 residues. Study observations and caveats: Summed public TCR beta family frequency identified CMV carriers bearing the relevant HLA.

Details on this clonotype: Antigen specificity is unknown.

Each CDR3 protein gets one entry after TCRdb re-called the reads with MiXCR. This table holds some 150,000 distinct CDR3 sequences, less than 25% found once. The sequence was collected from a human donor in good health (CMV status not recorded). Some clones in this sample may be carry-over from other donors' samples. The sequencing sample was made of PBMCs. The chain uses TRBV20-1 and TRBJ2-7; D possibly corresponds to TRBD1 (6 bases). The CDR3 here is CSASPDSNEQYF. The CDR3 bases are TGCAGTGCTAGCCCGGACAGTAACGAGCAGTACTTC.